The sequence of this T cell receptor beta chain was determined in a study of CD8 T cells in Susac syndrome. Patients with stable or active relapsing-remitting disease, all of them treatment-naive, made up the multiple sclerosis controls. TEMRA cells were FACS-enriched, and CD8+ and CD4+ T cells were isolated negatively. The CDR3 sequence is 14 residues long. V lost 3 bases and J lost 3, with 15 bases in between. From germline, CDR1 is GTSNPN and CDR2 SVGIG (reference sequence). Random hexamers primed reverse transcription of about 0.5 to 1 ug RNA. Amplification of TCR beta CDR3 spanned 54 Vbeta and 13 Jbeta via immunoSEQ multiplex PCR. MiXCR, applied by TCRdb to the immunoSEQ multiplex PCR reads, yields one record per CDR3 protein. The sample lists 250,000 to 300,000 distinct CDR3 sequences, around nine tenths occurring once.

The sample comprised CD8+ T cells from PBMCs. This sequence originates from a human donor with multiple sclerosis. This rearrangement joins TRBV30 to TRBJ2-7; the D gene could be TRBD1 or TRBD2 (5 bases each). The CDR3, as DNA: TGTGCCTGGAGACGGGGCGAACCCTTCTACGAGCAGTACTTC. Translating it yields CAWRRGEPFYEQYF. The variable domain in full, completed from reference TRBV30 and TRBJ2-7, reads SQTIHQWPATLVQPVGSPLSLECTVEGTSNPNLYWYRQAAGRGLQLLFYSVGIGQISSEVPQNLSASRPQDRQFILSSKKLLLSDSGFYLCAWRRGEPFYEQYFGPGTRLTVT.